The 26 T cell receptor beta chains listed next were all sequenced from one sample in a study of technical replicates of blood from a handful of donors. Using immunoSEQ multiplex PCR, the repertoire was profiled, and TCRdb retains in-frame clones only, with some absent. The sample records tens of thousands of clones, around 96% being singletons. The sample taken for sequencing was T cells isolated from PBMCs. The receptors derive from a human donor in good health.

The CDR3 is CASSIPGFMNTEAFF. The DNA for the CDR3 is TGTGCCAGTAGTATCCCAGGTTTTATGAACACTGAAGCTTTCTTT. The V gene is TRBV19, the J gene TRBJ1-1; D is undetermined. CDR1 and CDR2 from the germline V gene are LNHDA and SQIVND (reference sequence). CDR3 size: 15 residues. V was shortened by 3 bases and J by 0 bases, with 11 bases between the two germline ends.

The chain couples TRBV11-3 to TRBJ1-2; 8 nucleotides agree with TRBD1. The V segment lost 4 bases and the J segment 7 bases; nucleotides outside the gene matches: 5. Germline assignment: CDR1 SGHNT and CDR2 YENEEA. CDR3 length: 13 residues. The CDR3 DNA is TGTGCCAGCAGCTGGGGACAGGACGGTGGCTACACCTTC. Translation gives CASSWGQDGGYTF.

This chain joins TRBV11-1 and TRBJ2-7; D is possibly TRBD1 (6 bases). There are 15 residues in the CDR3. The germline V gene encodes CDR1 SGHAT and CDR2 FQDESV (reference sequence). V shed 6 bases and J shed 6 bases, with 21 bases lying between them. The CDR3 DNA reads TGTGCCAGCAGGACAATAACAGGGAAGAGCTCCGAGCAGTACTTC. This encodes CASRTITGKSSEQYF.

The CDR3 protein is CASSIQGTHEQYF. Written as DNA, the CDR3 is TGTGCCAGTAGTATACAGGGGACCCACGAGCAGTACTTC. V usage is TRBV19 and J usage is TRBJ2-7, with D possibly matching TRBD1 (6 bases). V dropped 2 bases and J dropped 5 bases, with 10 bases sitting between them. This CDR3 is built from 13 residues. Germline assignment: CDR1 LNHDA and CDR2 SQIVND (reference sequence).

The chain links TRBV9 to TRBJ1-5; D not certain. The CDR3 covers 12 residues. V was shortened by 0 bases and J by 8 bases, with 6 bases between the two germline ends. Germline loops: CDR1 SGDLS, CDR2 YYNGEE. The CDR3 here is CASSVDGEPQHF. In DNA, the CDR3 is TGTGCCAGCAGCGTAGACGGGGAGCCCCAGCATTTT.

V is TRBV2 and J is TRBJ2-2; D not resolved. This CDR3 region has 14 residues. The V end lost 4 bases, the J end lost 5 bases, and 11 bases lay between the germline ends. Germline V gene data show CDR1 as SNHLY and CDR2 as FYNNEI. CDR3 coding DNA: TGTGCCAGCAGTGTAGGAGATGGAACCGGGGAGCTGTTTTTT. It codes for CASSVGDGTGELFF.

The rearrangement uses TRBV7-2 and TRBJ2-2, with 8 bases lining up with TRBD2. V gave up 7 bases and J gave up 7 bases; unmatched junction bases: 14. Germline loops: CDR1 SGHTA, CDR2 FQGNSA. CDR3 length: 16 amino acids. CDR3 residues: CASTQTPGRAGGELFF. CDR3 in DNA: TGTGCCAGCACCCAGACCCCCGGGAGGGCCGGCGGGGAGCTGTTTTTT.

CDR3 in DNA: TGTGCCAGCAGTAGGGGACAGGGACCCTACGAGCAGTACTTC. This gives the protein CASSRGQGPYEQYF. The chain carries TRBV6-6 and TRBJ2-7; 9 positions agree with TRBD1. Germline V gives CDR1 MNHNY, CDR2 SVGAGI (reference sequence). Trimming cost V 5 bases and J 2 bases; bases outside gene matches: 4. The length of the CDR3 is 14 residues.

This rearrangement joins TRBV11-2 to TRBJ2-3; tentative D call: TRBD1 (6 bases). Germline V gene data show CDR1 as SGHAT and CDR2 as FQNNGV. This CDR3 is built from 15 residues. Trimming took off 3 bases at V and 6 bases at J, with 16 bases between the two ends. CDR3 sequence reads: CASSFTTGSLDTQYF. CDR3 sequence (DNA): TGTGCCAGCAGCTTCACGACAGGCTCTCTGGATACGCAGTATTTT.

The gene calls are TRBV2 and TRBJ2-5; possibly TRBD1 for D (7 bases). The ends were cut back, 6 bases at V and 4 bases at J, with 15 bases in the middle. Per the germline V gene, CDR1 is SNHLY and CDR2 is FYNNEI. CDR3 length: 14 amino acids. In DNA form, the CDR3 reads TGTGCCAGCAGAAGCCGACAGGGACTAGAGACCCAGTACTTC. The encoded protein is CASRSRQGLETQYF.

The CDR3 loop reads CASSVALGQGLSTDTQYF. The CDR3 nucleotides are TGTGCCAGCAGCGTAGCCTTGGGACAGGGGCTTAGCACAGATACGCAGTATTTT. This chain connects TRBV9 to TRBJ2-3; 10 bases match TRBD1. The CDR3 extends over 18 amino acids. Germline lookup yields CDR1 SGDLS and CDR2 YYNGEE. The J segment lost 0 bases and the V segment lost 0 bases, leaving 7 bases of the junction unmatched.

The V call is TRBV30, the J call TRBJ1-2; D unresolved. Germline V lookup: CDR1 GTSNPN, CDR2 SVGIG (reference sequence). V lost 0 bases and J 7 bases, leaving 9 bases between the germline ends. The CDR3 totals 12 residues. The CDR3 protein is CAWSVLVGGYTF. DNA for the CDR3: TGTGCCTGGAGTGTACTGGTCGGTGGCTACACCTTC.

The chain uses TRBV29-1 and TRBJ2-1; possibly TRBD1 for D (6 bases). Germline lookup yields CDR1 SQVTM and CDR2 ANQGSEA. This CDR3 is 12 amino acids long. V lost 7 bases and J lost 3, with 10 bases in between. CDR3 residues: CSAKTGYNEQFF. CDR3 DNA: TGCAGCGCTAAGACAGGCTACAATGAGCAGTTCTTC.

This CDR3 is CASSPLAASYNEQFF. Here the CDR3 DNA reads TGTGCCAGTAGTCCCCTAGCGGCCTCCTACAATGAGCAGTTCTTC. The chain joins TRBV19 to TRBJ2-1; 7 nucleotides align to TRBD2. The V gene's germline CDR1 is LNHDA and CDR2 SQIVND (reference sequence). The CDR3 spans 15 residues. V lost 5 bases and J lost 0; bases outside the gene matches: 4.

This chain connects TRBV27 to TRBJ2-5; D possibly corresponds to TRBD2 (6 bases). Trimming cost V 3 bases and J 4 bases, with 18 bases left between them. Germline V gene lookup returns CDR1 MNHEY and CDR2 SMNVEV (reference sequence). The CDR3 has 16 amino acids. CDR3 region: CASSFLGGKVGETQYF. Here the CDR3 DNA reads TGTGCCAGCAGTTTTTTGGGCGGGAAGGTGGGAGAGACCCAGTACTTC.

The genes are TRBV4-3 and TRBJ1-2, with D perhaps TRBD1 (5 bases). Trimming took 4 bases from V and 6 from J, leaving 12 bases between them. The CDR3 loop spans 13 amino acids. CDR1 and CDR2 (germline): LGHNA, YSLEER. The CDR3 here is CASSRGGLHGYTF. CDR3 sequence (DNA): TGCGCCAGCAGCCGGGGGGGGTTACATGGCTACACCTTC.

The chain is built from TRBV7-9 and TRBJ2-7, with 9 bases lining up with TRBD1. The J segment lost 2 bases and the V segment lost 1 base, leaving 9 bases of the junction unmatched. This CDR3 has 17 residues. Germline lookup yields CDR1 SEHNR and CDR2 FQNEAQ (reference sequence). This chain's CDR3 is CASSLVLRTGDPYEQYF. The CDR3 coding sequence is TGTGCCAGCAGCTTAGTATTACGGACAGGGGACCCCTACGAGCAGTACTTC.

The chain links TRBV14 to TRBJ2-7; D gene uncertain. From germline, CDR1 is SGHDN and CDR2 FVKESK. There are 14 residues in the CDR3. Trimming cost V 0 bases and J 3 bases, with 9 bases left between them. CDR3 region: CASSQDVAYYEQYF. CDR3 nucleotides: TGTGCCAGCAGCCAAGATGTCGCGTACTACGAGCAGTACTTC. Together with reference TRBV14 and TRBJ2-7, the CDR3 gives the full variable domain: EAGVTQFPSHSVIEKGQTVTLRCDPISGHDNLYWYRRVMGKEIKFLLHFVKESKQDESGMPNNRFLAERTGGTYSTLKVQPAELEDSGVYFCASSQDVAYYEQYFGPGTRLTVT.

The chain joins TRBV12-5 to TRBJ1-1, with unresolved D. The CDR3 spans 15 residues. Germline V gives CDR1 LGHNT, CDR2 FRNRAP. Trimming cost V 0 bases and J 4 bases, with 12 bases left between them. CDR3 sequence reads: CASGLVSGGITEAFF. Written as DNA, the CDR3 is TGTGCTAGTGGTTTGGTTTCGGGTGGTATCACTGAAGCTTTCTTT.

V gene TRBV19 combines with J gene TRBJ2-7; D unresolved. There are 12 residues in the CDR3. The V end was cut by 0 bases, the J end by 6 bases, with 6 bases between. Germline V lookup: CDR1 LNHDA, CDR2 SQIVND (reference sequence). The CDR3, as DNA: TGTGCCAGTAGTATAGAACAGTCCGAGCAGTACTTC. Its protein product is CASSIEQSEQYF.

The chain combines TRBV30 with TRBJ2-7, with TRBD1 identical over 8 bases. The CDR3 is 13 amino acids. Losses at the gene ends were 3 bases for V and 6 bases for J; bases not matched to a gene: 7. CDR1 GTSNPN and CDR2 SVGIG come from the germline V gene (reference sequence). The CDR3 sequence: CAWSRTGTGEQYF. CDR3 bases: TGTGCCTGGAGCCGAACCGGGACAGGCGAGCAGTACTTC.

V is TRBV4-1 and J is TRBJ2-3, with D tentatively TRBD2 (5 bases). The germline CDR1 and CDR2 sequences are MGHRA and YSYEKL. The CDR3 covers 17 residues. V lost 4 bases and J lost 3, with 20 bases in between. In DNA, the CDR3 is TGCGCCAGCAGCCGGATAGACATGAGGGAGCTGACAGATACGCAGTATTTT. This encodes CASSRIDMRELTDTQYF.

The V call is TRBV30, the J call TRBJ1-1, with 11 positions matching TRBD1. V shed 3 bases, J shed 4 bases, and the junction held 4 bases outside the gene matches. This CDR3 is built from 14 residues. CDR1 and CDR2 from the germline V gene are GTSNPN and SVGIG (reference sequence). CDR3 residues: CAWRADRGPTEAFF. CDR3 bases: TGTGCCTGGAGGGCGGACAGGGGGCCCACTGAAGCTTTCTTT.

In this sample, this clone turned up once. This chain links TRBV6-5 with TRBJ2-5, with 11 bases identical to TRBD2. The CDR3 has 14 residues. Trimming cost V 6 bases and J 3 bases; bases outside gene matches: 3. Germline V gives CDR1 MNHEY, CDR2 SVGAGI. CDR3 sequence: CASSMTSGKETQYF. CDR3 DNA sequence: TGTGCCAGCAGCATGACTAGCGGGAAAGAGACCCAGTACTTC.

This clone has only a few counts. V usage is TRBV6-6 and J usage is TRBJ1-5, with D unresolved. Germline CDR1 and CDR2: MNHNY and SVGAGI (reference sequence). This CDR3 has 14 residues. Trimming removed 2 bases at V and 6 bases at J, with 11 bases between. CDR3 sequence: CASSYGQLGQPQHF. The CDR3 bases are TGTGCCAGCAGTTACGGGCAGTTGGGTCAGCCCCAGCATTTT.

J is TRBJ1-1 and V is TRBV5-4; D gene uncertain. This CDR3 is built from 12 residues. Germline V gives CDR1 SGHNT, CDR2 YYREEE (reference sequence). Trimming left V 5 bases short and J 6 bases short, with 11 bases between. The CDR3 reads CASRPGRAEAFF. CDR3 DNA: TGTGCCAGCAGGCCCGGGAGGGCTGAAGCTTTCTTT.